This TCR beta chain stems from a study of T cells after yellow fever vaccination (dated by TCRdb to the late 2010s). Turning to the overall study: The SMART-Seq v4 Ultra Low Input RNA kit was used to prepare libraries from fractions with low cell numbers. Blood samples were taken at several timepoints before and after primary and secondary immunization, and bulk PBMC replicates and cell subsets were isolated. Two healthy male donors, one aged 18 to 29 and one aged 30 to 39 years, were included in the cohort. To follow T-cell clones before and after primary and booster YFV17D yellow fever vaccination, bulk TCR alpha and beta repertoires were sequenced over time. Overall study results and their limits: Computational filtering was needed because FACS-sorted repertoires could contain abundant contaminating clonotypes from the bulk population. A small fraction of clonotypes showed up in both the CD4 and CD8 compartments, probably as a result of convergent recombination. Because the study included only a couple of donors, the extent to which the findings can be generalized is limited. After the booster, most clones that had expanded after primary vaccination were detected again (about 97% of CD4 and about 88% of CD8), suggesting broad maintenance of memory. The secondary T-cell response was weaker than the primary response but faster, peaking on day 5 instead of day 15.

As for this clonotype: The clone's antigen remains unknown. Per-base qualities were not stored, and no clone one base away is much larger.

The sample's treatment or condition label, decoded: live attenuated yellow fever vaccine strain. PBMCs were isolated from peripheral blood using a standard Ficoll-Paque protocol. CD4 and CD8 T-cell fractions were isolated with Dynabeads CD4 and CD8 positive selection kits. RNA was extracted with TriZol from bulk PBMCs, CD4 and CD8 fractions, and dextramer-positive and dextramer-negative fractions. The junction carries 4 bases between V and J, which are trimmed by 0 bases and 4 bases respectively. Measured from the cysteine to the phenylalanine, the CDR3 is 12 residues long. The only DNA kept is the CDR3, 36 bases in frame from the first base. In the germline V gene, CDR1 corresponds to SGHRS and CDR2 to YFSETQ. TCR cDNA was synthesized by 5'RACE template switching, which introduced a universal primer site and unique molecular identifiers. Priming of cDNA synthesis was performed from both the TCR alpha and TCR beta constant segments. Libraries were amplified in two PCR steps, with sample barcodes and sequencing adapters added in the second step. Sequencing of libraries was performed on Illumina HiSeq 2500 (2x100 bp) or NovaSeq (2x150 bp). From the authors' description of their analysis: Demultiplexing of reads and collapsing into UMI consensus sequences were performed with MIGEC, and V(D)J alignment was carried out with MiXCR. Vaccine-responding clonotypes were identified with edgeR using replicate PBMC samples, with FDR below 0.01 and a log2 fold change above 5 up to day 15 being required. Each bulk clonotype was labeled CD4 or CD8 based on which sequenced repertoire, CD4 or CD8, contained the clonotype at higher abundance. TCRdb's own reprocessing of the public reads used fastp at Q25 and MiXCR and kept productive beta chains. Each entry merges the rows of one CDR3 protein and shows their most common DNA and genes. These V and J calls rely on TCRdb rather than the paper's analysis. This sample holds roughly 120,000 distinct CDR3 sequences; about 6.8% were observed only once. The ten largest clonotypes hold over 2.5% of the sample.

The source of this sequence is a man younger than 30 who received the YFV17D yellow fever vaccine. Sequencing was performed on CD4+ T cells sorted from PBMCs, taken roughly 46 days after the first yellow fever vaccination. Here the chain combines TRBV5-1 and TRBJ1-1; too little of a D gene remains to name it. The base sequence is TGCGCCAGCAGCTTGGAAAGCACTGAAGCTTTCTTT. This yields the protein CASSLESTEAFF.